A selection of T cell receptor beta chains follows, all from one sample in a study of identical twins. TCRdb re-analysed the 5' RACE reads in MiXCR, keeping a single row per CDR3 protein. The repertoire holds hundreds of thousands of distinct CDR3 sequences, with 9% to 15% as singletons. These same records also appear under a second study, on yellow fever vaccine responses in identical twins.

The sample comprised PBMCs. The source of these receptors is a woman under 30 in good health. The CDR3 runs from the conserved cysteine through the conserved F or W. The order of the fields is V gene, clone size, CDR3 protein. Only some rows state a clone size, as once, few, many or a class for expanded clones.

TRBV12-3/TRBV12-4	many	CASSQRMGNTQYF
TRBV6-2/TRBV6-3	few	CASSYSRDPAYNEQFF
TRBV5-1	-	CASSPAGGWYTF
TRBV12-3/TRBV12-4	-	CASSPRFVDTQYF
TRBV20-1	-	CSASPLAGAGETQYF
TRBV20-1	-	CSASGQRTYNEQFF
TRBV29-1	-	CSVVTGAYGYTF
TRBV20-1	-	CSAIGLAGVETQYF
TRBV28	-	CASSLQLGTYGNTIYF
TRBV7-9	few	CASSLNWGRDEQFF
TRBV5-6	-	CASSRGPANTGELFF
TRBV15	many	CATSSTGWTNTGELFF
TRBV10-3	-	CASSSRDNQPQHF
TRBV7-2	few	CASSSTYGWEAFF
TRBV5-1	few	CASSSDSTEAFF
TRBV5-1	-	CASSLGGGEPQHF
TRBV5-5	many	CASDGGNSNTGELFF
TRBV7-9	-	CASGPPGHSSGNTIYF
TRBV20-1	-	CSATGGRTGELFF
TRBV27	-	CASSLFPSGTDTQYF
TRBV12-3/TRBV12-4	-	CASTVTGDSGANVLTF
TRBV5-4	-	CASSWTSEETQYF
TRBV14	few	CASSQERGSGTPYEQYF
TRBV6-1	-	CASNEEWTSVYQETQYF
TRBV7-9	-	CASSLVPPVQETQYF
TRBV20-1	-	CSARGRNTGELFF
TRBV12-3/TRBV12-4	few	CASSTWGTQYF
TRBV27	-	CASSLWGRELFF
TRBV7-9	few	CASSLAIGQNYGYTF
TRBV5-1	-	CASSPRLAVNSGANVLTF
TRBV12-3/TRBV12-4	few	CASSPNEGYEQYF
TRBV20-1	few	CSARGGLAGGSSTDTQYF
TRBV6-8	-	CASSADSWELFF
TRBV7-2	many	CASSLRASASYEQYF
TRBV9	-	CASRATSVPSYNEQFF
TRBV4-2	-	CASSQDWSGQPQHF
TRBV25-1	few	CASSEYLTTDETGELFF
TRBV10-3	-	CAIGGQANTEAFF
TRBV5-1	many	CASSLVGRPYEQYF
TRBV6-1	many	CASRTGGSGNQPQHF
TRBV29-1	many	CSVEDRDSHEAFF
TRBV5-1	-	CASSLGVVSGYGYTF
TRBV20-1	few	CSASYRWDSNQPQHF
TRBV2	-	CASRTTGWEQFF
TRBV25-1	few	CASSIPGQANEKLFF
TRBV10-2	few	CASQQGGGTGELFF
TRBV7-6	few	CASSLGRIGTGELFF
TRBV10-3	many	CAISKGANQPQHF